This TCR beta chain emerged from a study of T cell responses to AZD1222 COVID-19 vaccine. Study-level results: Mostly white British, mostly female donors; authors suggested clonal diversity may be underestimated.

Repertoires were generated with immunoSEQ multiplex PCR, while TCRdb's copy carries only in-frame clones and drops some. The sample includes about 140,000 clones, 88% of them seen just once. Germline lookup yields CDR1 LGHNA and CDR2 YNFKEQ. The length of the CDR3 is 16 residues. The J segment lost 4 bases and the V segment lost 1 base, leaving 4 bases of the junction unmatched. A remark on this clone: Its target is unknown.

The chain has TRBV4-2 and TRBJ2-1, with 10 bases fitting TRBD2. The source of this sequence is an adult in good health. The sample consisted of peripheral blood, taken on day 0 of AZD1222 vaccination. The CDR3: CASSQVGAGGYNEQFF. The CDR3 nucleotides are TGTGCCAGCAGCCAAGTAGGAGCGGGAGGGTACAATGAGCAGTTCTTC.